This T cell receptor (beta chain) came from a study of blood T cell repertoires in COVID-19. Study in general: COVID-19 samples from acute and convalescent phases originated in the United States, Italy and Spain. T cells, B-cell-depleted T cells, or PBMCs supplied cDNA or gDNA.

CDR1 and CDR2 (germline): GTSNPN, SVGIG (reference sequence). Germline trimming cut 3 bases from V and 9 bases from J; bases unmatched to any gene: 8. CDR3 length equals 13 residues. This clone was detected only once. In the original processing: Reference gene primer amplification yielded estimated nucleated cell counts. Libraries were prepared by immunoSEQ multiplex PCR; TCRdb keeps only in-frame clonotypes and omits some of them. From that table come the V and J calls and clone size; the DNA was used to work out D and trimming. The table records roughly 150,000 clones, approximately 90% of them present only once.

The sequenced sample consisted of peripheral blood. The TCR comes from a woman aged 40 to 50 with acute or convalescent COVID-19. The rearrangement joins TRBV30 to TRBJ1-5; 7 nucleotides agree with TRBD1. CDR3 DNA: TGTGCCTGGAGCAGTGAGGGGGCTCTGCCCCAGCATTTT. This sequence encodes CAWSSEGALPQHF. Full variable domain (missing parts from reference TRBV30 and TRBJ1-5): SQTIHQWPATLVQPVGSPLSLECTVEGTSNPNLYWYRQAAGRGLQLLFYSVGIGQISSEVPQNLSASRPQDRQFILSSKKLLLSDSGFYLCAWSSEGALPQHFGDGTRLSIL.